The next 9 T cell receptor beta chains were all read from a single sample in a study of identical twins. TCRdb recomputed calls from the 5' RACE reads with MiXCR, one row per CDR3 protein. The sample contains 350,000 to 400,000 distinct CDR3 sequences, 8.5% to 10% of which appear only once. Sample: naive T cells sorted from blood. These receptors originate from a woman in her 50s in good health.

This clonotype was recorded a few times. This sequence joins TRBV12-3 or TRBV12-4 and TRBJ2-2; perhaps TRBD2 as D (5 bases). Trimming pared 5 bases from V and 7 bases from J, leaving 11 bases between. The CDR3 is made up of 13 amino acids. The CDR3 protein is CASSTSEVGELFF. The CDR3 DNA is TGTGCCAGCAGTACCTCGGAGGTCGGGGAGCTGTTTTTT.

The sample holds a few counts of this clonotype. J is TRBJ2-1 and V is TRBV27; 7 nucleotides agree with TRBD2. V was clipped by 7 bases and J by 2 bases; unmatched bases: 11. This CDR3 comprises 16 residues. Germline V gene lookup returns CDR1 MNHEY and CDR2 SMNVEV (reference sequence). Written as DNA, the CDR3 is TGTGCCAGCATGCCCCTGCGGCTAGCGGCCTACAATGAGCAGTTCTTC. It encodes CASMPLRLAAYNEQFF.

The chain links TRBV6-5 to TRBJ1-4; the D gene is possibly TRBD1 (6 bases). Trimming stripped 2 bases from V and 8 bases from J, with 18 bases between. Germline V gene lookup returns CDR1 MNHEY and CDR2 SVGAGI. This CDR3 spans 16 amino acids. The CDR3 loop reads CASSYTDRLGREKLFF. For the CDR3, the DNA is TGTGCCAGCAGTTACACAGACAGGTTGGGGCGGGAAAAACTGTTTTTT.

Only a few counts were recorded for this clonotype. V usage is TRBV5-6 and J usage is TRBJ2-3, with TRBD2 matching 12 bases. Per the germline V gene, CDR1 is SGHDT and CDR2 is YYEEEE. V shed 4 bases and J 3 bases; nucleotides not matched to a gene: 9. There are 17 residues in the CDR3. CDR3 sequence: CASSPGATSGRTDTQYF. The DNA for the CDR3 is TGTGCCAGCAGCCCCGGGGCGACTAGCGGGAGAACAGATACGCAGTATTTT.

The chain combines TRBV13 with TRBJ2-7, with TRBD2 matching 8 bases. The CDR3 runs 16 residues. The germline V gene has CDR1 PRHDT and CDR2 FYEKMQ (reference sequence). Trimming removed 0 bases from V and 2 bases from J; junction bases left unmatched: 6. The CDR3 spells CASSLGLGGVAYEQYF. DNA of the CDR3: TGTGCCAGCAGCTTAGGCCTCGGGGGGGTCGCCTACGAGCAGTACTTC.

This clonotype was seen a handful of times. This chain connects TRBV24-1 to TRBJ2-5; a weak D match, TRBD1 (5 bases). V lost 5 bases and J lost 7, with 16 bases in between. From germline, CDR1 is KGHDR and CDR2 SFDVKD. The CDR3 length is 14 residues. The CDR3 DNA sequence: TGTGCCACCAGTGCCGGTCCAGGGCCGGCGACCCAGTACTTC. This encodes CATSAGPGPATQYF.

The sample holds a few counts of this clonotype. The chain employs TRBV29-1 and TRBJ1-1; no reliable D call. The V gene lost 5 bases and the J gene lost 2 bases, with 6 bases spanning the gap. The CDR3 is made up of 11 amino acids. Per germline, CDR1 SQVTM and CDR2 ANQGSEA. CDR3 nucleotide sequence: TGCAGCGTTACTGTAAACACTGAAGCTTTCTTT. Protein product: CSVTVNTEAFF.

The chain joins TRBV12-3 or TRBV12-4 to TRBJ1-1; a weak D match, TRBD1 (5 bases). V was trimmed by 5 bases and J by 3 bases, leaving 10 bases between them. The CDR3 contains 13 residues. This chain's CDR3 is CASSPTVYTEAFF. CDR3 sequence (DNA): TGTGCCAGCAGTCCGACAGTTTACACTGAAGCTTTCTTT.

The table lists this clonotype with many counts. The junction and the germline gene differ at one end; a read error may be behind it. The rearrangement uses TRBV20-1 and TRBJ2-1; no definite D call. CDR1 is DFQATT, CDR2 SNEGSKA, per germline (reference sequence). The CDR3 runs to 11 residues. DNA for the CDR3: TGCAGTGCTGGAGAGCATGATGAGCAGTTCTTC. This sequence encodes CSAGEHDEQFF.